This T cell receptor (beta chain) was found in a study of shared clonotypes between healthy human individuals. Clones were sequenced by immunoSEQ multiplex PCR, and TCRdb holds only the in-frame ones, with some missing. The table has about 480,000 clones, 79% seen once. Germline CDR1 SGHTA, CDR2 FQGTGA. Germline trimming cut 4 bases from V and 2 bases from J; bases unmatched to any gene: 4. The CDR3 is made up of 16 amino acids. For this clone: The same CDR3 is also encoded by other DNA sequences in this sample.

The sample taken for sequencing was PBMCs. This receptor was obtained from a middle-aged woman in good health. Some clones in this sample may be carry-over from other donors' samples. The rearrangement links TRBV7-3 to TRBJ2-3; 12 nucleotides line up with TRBD2. This chain's CDR3 is CASSSGLAGTTDTQYF. CDR3 coding DNA: TGTGCCAGCAGCTCCGGACTAGCGGGGACCACAGATACGCAGTATTTT.